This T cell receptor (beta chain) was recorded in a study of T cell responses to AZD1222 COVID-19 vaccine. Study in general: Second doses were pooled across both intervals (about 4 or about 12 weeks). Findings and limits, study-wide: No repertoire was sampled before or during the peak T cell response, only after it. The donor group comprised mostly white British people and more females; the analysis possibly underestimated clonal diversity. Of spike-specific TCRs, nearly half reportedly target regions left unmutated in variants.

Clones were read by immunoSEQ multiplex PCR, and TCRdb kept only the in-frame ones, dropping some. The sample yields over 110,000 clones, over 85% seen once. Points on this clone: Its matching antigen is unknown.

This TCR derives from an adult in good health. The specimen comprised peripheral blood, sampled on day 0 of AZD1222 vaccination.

In nucleotides, the CDR3 is TGTGCCAGTTCGGCAGGACAGGCGCGAAATGAAAAACTGTTTTTT. Translation: CASSAGQARNEKLFF. The V and J genes are TRBV19 and TRBJ1-4, with TRBD1 matching 7 bases. Germline CDR1 LNHDA, CDR2 SQIVND (reference sequence). CDR3 length equals 15 residues. Germline trimming cut 8 bases from V and 5 bases from J; bases unmatched to any gene: 11.